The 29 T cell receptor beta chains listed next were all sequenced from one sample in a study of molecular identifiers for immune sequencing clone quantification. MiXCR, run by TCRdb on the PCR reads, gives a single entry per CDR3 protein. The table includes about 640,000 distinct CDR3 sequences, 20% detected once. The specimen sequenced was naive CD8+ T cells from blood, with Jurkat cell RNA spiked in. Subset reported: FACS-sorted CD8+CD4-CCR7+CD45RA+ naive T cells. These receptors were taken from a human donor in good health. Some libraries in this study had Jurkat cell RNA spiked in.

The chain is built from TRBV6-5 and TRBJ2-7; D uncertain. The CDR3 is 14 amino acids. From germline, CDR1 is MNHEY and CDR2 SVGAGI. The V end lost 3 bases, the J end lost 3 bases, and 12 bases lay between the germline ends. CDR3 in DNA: TGTGCCAGCAGTTATTTTGGCCCTGACTACGAGCAGTACTTC. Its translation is CASSYFGPDYEQYF.

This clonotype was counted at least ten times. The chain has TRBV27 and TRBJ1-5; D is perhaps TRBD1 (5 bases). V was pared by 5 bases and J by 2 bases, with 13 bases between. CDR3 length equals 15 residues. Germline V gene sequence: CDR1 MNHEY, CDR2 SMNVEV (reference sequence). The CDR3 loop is CASSKQGVGNQPQHF. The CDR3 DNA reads TGTGCCAGCAGTAAGCAGGGAGTGGGCAATCAGCCCCAGCATTTT.

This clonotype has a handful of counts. CDR3 in DNA: TGTGCCAGCAGCTTTGATGGAAACACCATATATTTT. Protein: CASSFDGNTIYF. V is TRBV11-2 and J is TRBJ1-3; no reliable D call. V lost 3 bases and J lost 3, with 3 bases in between. Germline values: CDR1 SGHAT, CDR2 FQNNGV. The CDR3 totals 12 residues.

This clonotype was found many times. The CDR3 coding sequence is TGCGCCAGCAGCGCGGCGGAGGCAACTAATGAAAAACTGTTTTTT. Protein: CASSAAEATNEKLFF. The chain couples TRBV5-1 to TRBJ1-4; D gene uncertain. Looked up from germline, CDR1 is SGHRS and CDR2 is YFSETQ. Trimming took 4 bases from V and 0 from J, leaving 10 bases between them. This CDR3 has 15 residues.

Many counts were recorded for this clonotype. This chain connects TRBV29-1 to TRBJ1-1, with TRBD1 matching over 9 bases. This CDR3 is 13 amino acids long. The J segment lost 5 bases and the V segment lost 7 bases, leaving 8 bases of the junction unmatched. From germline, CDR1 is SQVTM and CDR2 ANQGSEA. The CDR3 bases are TGCAGCGGAGAGACAGGGGGTGGAACTGAAGCTTTCTTT. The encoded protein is CSGETGGGTEAFF.

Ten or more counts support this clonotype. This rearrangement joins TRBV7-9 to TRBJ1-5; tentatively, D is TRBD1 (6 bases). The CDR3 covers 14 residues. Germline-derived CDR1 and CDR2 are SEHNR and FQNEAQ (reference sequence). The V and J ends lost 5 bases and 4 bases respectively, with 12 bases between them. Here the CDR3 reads CASSPTGPNQPQHF. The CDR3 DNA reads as TGTGCCAGCAGCCCGACAGGCCCGAATCAGCCCCAGCATTTT.

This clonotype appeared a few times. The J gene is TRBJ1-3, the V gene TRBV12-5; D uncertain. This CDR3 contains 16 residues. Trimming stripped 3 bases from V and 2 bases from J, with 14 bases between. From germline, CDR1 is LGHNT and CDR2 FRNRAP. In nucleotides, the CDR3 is TGTGCTAGTGGTTTCCACCCCGACCAAACTGGAAACACCATATATTTT. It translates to CASGFHPDQTGNTIYF.

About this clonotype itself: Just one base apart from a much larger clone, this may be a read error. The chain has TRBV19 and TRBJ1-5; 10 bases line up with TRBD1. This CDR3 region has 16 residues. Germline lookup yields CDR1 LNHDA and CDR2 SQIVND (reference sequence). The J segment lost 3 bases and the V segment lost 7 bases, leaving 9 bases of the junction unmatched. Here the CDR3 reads CASTYPDRGFNQPQHF. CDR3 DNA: TGTGCCAGTACCTATCCGGACAGGGGGTTCAATCAGCCCCAGCATTTT. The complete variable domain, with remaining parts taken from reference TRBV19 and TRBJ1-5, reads DGGITQSPKYLFRKEGQNVTLSCEQNLNHDAMYWYRQDPGQGLRLIYYSQIVNDFQKGDIAEGYSVSREKKESFPLTVTSAQKNPTAFYLCASTYPDRGFNQPQHFGDGTRLSIL.

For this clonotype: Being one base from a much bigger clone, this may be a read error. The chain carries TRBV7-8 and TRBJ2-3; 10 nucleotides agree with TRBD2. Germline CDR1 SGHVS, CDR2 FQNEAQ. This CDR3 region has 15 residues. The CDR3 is CACSLTSGVTDTQYF. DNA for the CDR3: TGTGCCTGCAGCTTAACTAGCGGGGTCACAGATACGCAGTATTTT.

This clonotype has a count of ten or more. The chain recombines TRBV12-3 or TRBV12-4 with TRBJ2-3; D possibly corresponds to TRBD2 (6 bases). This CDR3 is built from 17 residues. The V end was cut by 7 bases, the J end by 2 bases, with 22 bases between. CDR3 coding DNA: TGTGCCAGCAACCCTATACCCGGGACTCCTCCCACAGATACGCAGTATTTT. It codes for CASNPIPGTPPTDTQYF.

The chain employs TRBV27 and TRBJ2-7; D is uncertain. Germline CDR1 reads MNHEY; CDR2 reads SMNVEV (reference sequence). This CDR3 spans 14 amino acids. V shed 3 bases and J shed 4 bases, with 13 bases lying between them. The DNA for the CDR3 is TGTGCCAGCAGTTTGGCTACCAACTCTTACGAGCAGTACTTC. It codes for CASSLATNSYEQYF.

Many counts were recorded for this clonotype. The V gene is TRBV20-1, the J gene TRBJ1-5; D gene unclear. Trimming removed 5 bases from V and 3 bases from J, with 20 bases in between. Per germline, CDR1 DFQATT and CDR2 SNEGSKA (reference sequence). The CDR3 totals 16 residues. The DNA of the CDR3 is TGCAGTGCTCGCAGGCCCGGGGAGATGTCCAATCAGCCCCAGCATTTT. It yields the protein CSARRPGEMSNQPQHF.

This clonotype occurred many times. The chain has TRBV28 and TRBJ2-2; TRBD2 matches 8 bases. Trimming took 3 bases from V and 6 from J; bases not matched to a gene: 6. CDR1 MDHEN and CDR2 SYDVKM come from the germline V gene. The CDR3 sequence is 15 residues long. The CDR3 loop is CASSFPGGASGELFF. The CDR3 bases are TGTGCCAGCAGTTTCCCGGGAGGGGCGTCCGGGGAGCTGTTTTTT.

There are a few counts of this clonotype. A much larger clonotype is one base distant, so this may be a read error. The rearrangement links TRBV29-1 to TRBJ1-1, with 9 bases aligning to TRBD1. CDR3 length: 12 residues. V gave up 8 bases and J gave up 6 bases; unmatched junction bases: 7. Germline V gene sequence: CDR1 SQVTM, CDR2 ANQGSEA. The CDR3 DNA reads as TGCAGCTCAACGGGACAGGGAGCTGAAGCTTTCTTT. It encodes CSSTGQGAEAFF.

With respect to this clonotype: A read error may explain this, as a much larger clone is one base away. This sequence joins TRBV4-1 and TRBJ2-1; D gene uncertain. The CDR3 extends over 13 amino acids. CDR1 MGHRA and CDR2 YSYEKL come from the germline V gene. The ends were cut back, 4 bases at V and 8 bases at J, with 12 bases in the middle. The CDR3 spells CASSRGAVDEQFF. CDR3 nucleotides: TGCGCCAGCAGCCGCGGTGCCGTGGATGAGCAGTTCTTC.

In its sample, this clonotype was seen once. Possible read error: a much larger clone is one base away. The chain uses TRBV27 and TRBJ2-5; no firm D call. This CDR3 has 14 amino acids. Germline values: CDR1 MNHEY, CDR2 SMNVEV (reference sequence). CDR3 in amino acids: CASSLSGLQEAQYF. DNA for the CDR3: TGTGCCAGCAGTTTATCCGGCCTCCAAGAGGCCCAGTACTTC.

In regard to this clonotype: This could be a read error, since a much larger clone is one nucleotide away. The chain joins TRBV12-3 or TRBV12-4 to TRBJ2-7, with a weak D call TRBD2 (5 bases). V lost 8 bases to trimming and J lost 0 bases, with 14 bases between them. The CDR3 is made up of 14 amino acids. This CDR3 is CASGAGLNSYEQYF. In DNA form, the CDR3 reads TGTGCCAGCGGTGCCGGACTGAACTCCTACGAGCAGTACTTC.

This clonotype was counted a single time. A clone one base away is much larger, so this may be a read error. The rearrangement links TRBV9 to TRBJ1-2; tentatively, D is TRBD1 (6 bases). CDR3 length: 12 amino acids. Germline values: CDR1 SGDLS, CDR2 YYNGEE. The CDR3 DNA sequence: TGTGCCAGCAGCGGGACAGACTATAGCTACGCCTTC. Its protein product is CASSGTDYSYAF.

CDR3 nucleotide sequence: TGTGCCAGCAGCGACCCGGGAGCTTTTGCCGGGGAGCTGTTTTTT. It is translated as CASSDPGAFAGELFF. This sequence joins TRBV3-1 and TRBJ2-2; weak D call: TRBD2 (6 bases). Per germline, CDR1 LGHDT and CDR2 YNNKEL (reference sequence). CDR3 size: 15 residues. Trimming pared 5 bases from V and 6 bases from J, leaving 16 bases between.

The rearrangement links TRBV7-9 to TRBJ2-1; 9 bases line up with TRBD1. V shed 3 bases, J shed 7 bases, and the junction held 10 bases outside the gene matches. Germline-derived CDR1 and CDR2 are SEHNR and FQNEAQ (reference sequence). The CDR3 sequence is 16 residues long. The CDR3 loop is CASSFSGTGLGNEQFF. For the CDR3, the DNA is TGTGCCAGCAGCTTCTCTGGGACAGGGCTGGGAAATGAGCAGTTCTTC.

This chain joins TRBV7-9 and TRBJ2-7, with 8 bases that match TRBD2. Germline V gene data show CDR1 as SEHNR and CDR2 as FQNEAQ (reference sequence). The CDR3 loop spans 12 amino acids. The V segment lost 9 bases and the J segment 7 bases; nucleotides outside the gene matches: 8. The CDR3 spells CASGLAVLEQYF. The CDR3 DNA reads TGTGCCAGTGGACTAGCCGTTCTGGAGCAGTACTTC.

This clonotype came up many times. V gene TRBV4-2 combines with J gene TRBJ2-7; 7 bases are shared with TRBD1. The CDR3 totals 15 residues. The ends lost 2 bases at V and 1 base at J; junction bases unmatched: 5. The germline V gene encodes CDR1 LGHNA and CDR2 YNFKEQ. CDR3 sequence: CASSQPGQVSYEQYF. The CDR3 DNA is TGTGCCAGCAGCCAACCCGGACAGGTTTCCTACGAGCAGTACTTC.

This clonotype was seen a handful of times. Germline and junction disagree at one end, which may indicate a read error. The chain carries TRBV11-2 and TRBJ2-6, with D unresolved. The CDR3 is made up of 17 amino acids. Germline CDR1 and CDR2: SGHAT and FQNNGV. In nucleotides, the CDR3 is TGTGCCAACAGCTTGATTTTCACAAACTCTGGGGCCAACGTCCTGACTTTC. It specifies CANSLIFTNSGANVLTF.

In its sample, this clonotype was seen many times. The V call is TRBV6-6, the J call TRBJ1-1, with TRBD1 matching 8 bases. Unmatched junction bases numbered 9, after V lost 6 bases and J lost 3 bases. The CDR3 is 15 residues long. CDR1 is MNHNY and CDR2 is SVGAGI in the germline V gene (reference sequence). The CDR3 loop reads CASSRQPTGDTEAFF. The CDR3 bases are TGTGCCAGCAGCCGGCAACCGACAGGGGACACTGAAGCTTTCTTT.

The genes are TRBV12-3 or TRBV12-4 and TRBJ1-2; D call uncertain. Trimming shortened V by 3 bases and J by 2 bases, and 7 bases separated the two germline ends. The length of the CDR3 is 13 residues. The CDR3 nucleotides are TGTGCCAGCAGTTTGATAGGGAACTATGGCTACACCTTC. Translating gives CASSLIGNYGYTF.

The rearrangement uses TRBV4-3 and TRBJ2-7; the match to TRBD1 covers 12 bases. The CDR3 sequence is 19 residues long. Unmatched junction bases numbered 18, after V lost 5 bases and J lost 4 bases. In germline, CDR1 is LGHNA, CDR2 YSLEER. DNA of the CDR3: TGCGCCAGCAGCGCCCAAAGGGTTAACGGGGACAGGGGGCCTTACGAGCAGTACTTC. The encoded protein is CASSAQRVNGDRGPYEQYF.

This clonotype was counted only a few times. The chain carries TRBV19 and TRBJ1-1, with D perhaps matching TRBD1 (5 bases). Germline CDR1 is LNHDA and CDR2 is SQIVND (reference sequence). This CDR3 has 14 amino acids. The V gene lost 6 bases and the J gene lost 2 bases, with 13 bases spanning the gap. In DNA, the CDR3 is TGTGCCAGTAGGTTAGGACGGGGCAACACTGAAGCTTTCTTT. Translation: CASRLGRGNTEAFF.

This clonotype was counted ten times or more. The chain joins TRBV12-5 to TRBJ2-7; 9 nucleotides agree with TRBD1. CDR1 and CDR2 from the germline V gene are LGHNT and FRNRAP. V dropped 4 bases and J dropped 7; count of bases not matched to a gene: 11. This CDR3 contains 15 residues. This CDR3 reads CASGSDRGNDREQYF. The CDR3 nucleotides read TGTGCTAGTGGTTCCGACAGGGGGAACGATAGGGAGCAGTACTTC.

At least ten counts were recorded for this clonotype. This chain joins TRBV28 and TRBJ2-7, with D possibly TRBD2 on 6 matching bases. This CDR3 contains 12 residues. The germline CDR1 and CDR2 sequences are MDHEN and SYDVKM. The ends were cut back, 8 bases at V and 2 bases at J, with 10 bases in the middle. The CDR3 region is CASGGGTYEQYF. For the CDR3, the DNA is TGTGCCAGCGGCGGAGGGACCTACGAGCAGTACTTC.